A selection of T cell receptor beta chains follows, all from one sample in a study of T cell changes during pregnancy in multiple sclerosis. Produced via immunoSEQ multiplex PCR; TCRdb's table is partial and in-frame only. In the table there are approximately 53,000 clones, 85% to 95% of which are singletons. Sequenced material: CD4+ T cells from peripheral blood mononuclear cells, taken in the third trimester of pregnancy. The receptor set was obtained from a female donor with multiple sclerosis, enrolled in a pregnancy study. The CDR3 runs from the conserved cysteine through the conserved F or W. A D gene is named only where the DNA matches it firmly. Clone size is shown for a subset of rows, as once, few, many or a class of expanded clone.

clone size: once
J gene: TRBJ1-1
V gene: TRBV7-2
D gene: TRBD1
CDR3 protein: CASSLAAGGAGTEAFF
CDR3 DNA: TGTGCCAGCAGCTTAGCGGCAGGGGGCGCGGGCACTGAAGCTTTCTTT

clone size: NA
J gene: TRBJ2-7
V gene: TRBV6-1
D gene: NA
CDR3 protein: CASRGRAYEQYF
CDR3 DNA: TGTGCCAGCAGAGGCCGGGCCTACGAGCAGTACTTC

clone size: NA
J gene: TRBJ2-1
V gene: TRBV18
D gene: TRBD1
CDR3 protein: CASSERTGGRNEQFF
CDR3 DNA: TGTGCCAGCTCAGAGAGGACAGGGGGAAGAAATGAGCAGTTCTTC

clone size: NA
J gene: TRBJ1-1
V gene: TRBV7-8
D gene: TRBD1
CDR3 protein: CASSRNALQDRGRTEAFF
CDR3 DNA: TGTGCCAGCAGCCGTAACGCCCTACAGGACAGGGGGCGGACTGAAGCTTTCTTT

clone size: once
J gene: TRBJ2-2
V gene: TRBV4-3
D gene: NA
CDR3 protein: CASSQKGAGELFF
CDR3 DNA: TGCGCCAGCAGCCAGAAGGGGGCCGGGGAGCTGTTTTTT

clone size: NA
J gene: TRBJ1-1
V gene: TRBV5-4
D gene: TRBD1
CDR3 protein: CASRLGGTGGNTEAFF
CDR3 DNA: TGTGCCAGCAGGTTGGGGGGAACAGGGGGGAACACTGAAGCTTTCTTT

clone size: NA
J gene: TRBJ1-5
V gene: TRBV30
D gene: NA
CDR3 protein: CAWSEQGGQPQHF
CDR3 DNA: TGTGCCTGGAGTGAACAGGGTGGCCAGCCCCAGCATTTT

clone size: NA
J gene: TRBJ2-5
V gene: TRBV5-6
D gene: NA
CDR3 protein: CASSLEIIQETQYF
CDR3 DNA: TGTGCCAGCAGCTTGGAAATAATCCAAGAGACCCAGTACTTC

clone size: NA
J gene: TRBJ2-3
V gene: TRBV19
D gene: TRBD2
CDR3 protein: CASSHLAGGITDTQYF
CDR3 DNA: TGTGCCAGTAGTCATCTAGCGGGGGGGATCACAGATACGCAGTATTTT

clone size: once
J gene: TRBJ2-3
V gene: TRBV7-3
D gene: TRBD2
CDR3 protein: CASSLGLAGGQHTQYF
CDR3 DNA: TGTGCCAGCAGCTTAGGACTAGCGGGGGGGCAGCATACGCAGTATTTT

clone size: NA
J gene: TRBJ1-1
V gene: TRBV19
D gene: TRBD1
CDR3 protein: CASTPLGQGPEEAFF
CDR3 DNA: TGTGCCAGTACCCCGCTTGGACAGGGCCCTGAAGAAGCTTTCTTT

clone size: NA
J gene: TRBJ2-1
V gene: TRBV6-5
D gene: NA
CDR3 protein: CASSYLYNEQFF
CDR3 DNA: TGTGCCAGCAGTTACCTCTACAATGAGCAGTTCTTC

clone size: NA
J gene: TRBJ2-3
V gene: TRBV13
D gene: NA
CDR3 protein: CASSLSALETDTQYF
CDR3 DNA: TGTGCCAGCAGCTTATCCGCCTTAGAGACAGATACGCAGTATTTT

clone size: NA
J gene: TRBJ2-5
V gene: TRBV5-4
D gene: TRBD2
CDR3 protein: CASSAGVRGGRETQYF
CDR3 DNA: TGTGCCAGCAGCGCCGGGGTGCGGGGGGGCAGAGAGACCCAGTACTTC

clone size: NA
J gene: TRBJ2-2
V gene: TRBV5-4
D gene: TRBD2
CDR3 protein: CASSLAAGGVSGELFF
CDR3 DNA: TGTGCCAGCAGCTTGGCGGCGGGGGGGGTGTCCGGGGAGCTGTTTTTT

clone size: NA
J gene: TRBJ2-1
V gene: TRBV7-2
D gene: NA
CDR3 protein: CASGPYNEQFF
CDR3 DNA: TGTGCCAGCGGGCCTTACAATGAGCAGTTCTTC

clone size: few
J gene: TRBJ1-6
V gene: TRBV7-9
D gene: TRBD1
CDR3 protein: CASSARQGGNSPLHF
CDR3 DNA: TGTGCCAGCAGCGCGCGACAGGGCGGGAATTCACCCCTCCACTTT

clone size: NA
J gene: TRBJ1-2
V gene: TRBV6-1
D gene: NA
CDR3 protein: CASGRFSEGLYGYTF
CDR3 DNA: TGTGCCAGCGGGAGGTTCAGTGAGGGGCTCTATGGCTACACCTTC

clone size: NA
J gene: TRBJ2-2
V gene: TRBV7-3
D gene: NA
CDR3 protein: CASSLNTGMNTGELFF
CDR3 DNA: TGTGCCAGCAGCTTAAACACAGGGATGAACACCGGGGAGCTGTTTTTT

clone size: NA
J gene: TRBJ1-6
V gene: TRBV6-5
D gene: TRBD1
CDR3 protein: CASSPSRGTNSPLHF
CDR3 DNA: TGTGCCAGCAGCCCCAGCAGGGGGACTAATTCACCCCTCCACTTT

clone size: NA
J gene: TRBJ2-7
V gene: TRBV7-2
D gene: TRBD1
CDR3 protein: CASSRKTGPYEQYF
CDR3 DNA: TGTGCCAGCAGCCGGAAGACAGGGCCCTACGAGCAGTACTTC

clone size: few
J gene: TRBJ1-1
V gene: TRBV4-1
D gene: NA
CDR3 protein: CASSQVLGAAFF
CDR3 DNA: TGCGCCAGCAGCCAAGTGTTAGGGGCAGCTTTCTTT

clone size: NA
J gene: TRBJ2-3
V gene: TRBV6-6
D gene: TRBD1
CDR3 protein: CASRSGGPDTQYF
CDR3 DNA: TGTGCCAGCAGGTCAGGGGGCCCAGATACGCAGTATTTT

clone size: NA
J gene: TRBJ1-2
V gene: TRBV30
D gene: NA
CDR3 protein: CAWSWGRAESGYTF
CDR3 DNA: TGTGCCTGGAGTTGGGGCAGGGCAGAGAGTGGCTACACCTTC

clone size: NA
J gene: TRBJ2-5
V gene: TRBV7-9
D gene: NA
CDR3 protein: CASSFSGGETQYF
CDR3 DNA: TGTGCCAGCAGCTTCAGCGGAGGGGAGACCCAGTACTTC

clone size: NA
J gene: TRBJ1-6
V gene: TRBV7-9
D gene: TRBD1
CDR3 protein: CASSRGIGGDNSPLHF
CDR3 DNA: TGTGCCAGCAGCCGAGGAATAGGGGGCGATAATTCACCCCTCCACTTT

clone size: NA
J gene: TRBJ1-2
V gene: TRBV7-9
D gene: NA
CDR3 protein: CASSDPRGRNYGYTF
CDR3 DNA: TGTGCCAGCAGCGACCCCAGGGGCAGGAACTATGGCTACACCTTC